These T cell receptor beta chains were read from a single sample in a study of blood T cell repertoires in COVID-19. Sequencing used immunoSEQ multiplex PCR; TCRdb keeps in-frame clones, though not all of them. This table holds 370,000 or so clones, over 65% found once. Sequencing was carried out using peripheral blood. The receptors come from a human donor with acute or convalescent COVID-19. The donor label of this sample is uncertain. Each CDR3 is given with its conserved first and last residue. The D gene is left open where the match is weak. Size is stated for part of the rows, as once, few or many counts, or as a class when the clone is expanded.

d_gene	len	abundance	v_gene	j_gene	CDR3nt	CDR3aa
TRBD1	13	.	TRBV2	TRBJ1-2	TGTGCCAGCAGGGAGACAGGGTATGGAGGCTACACCTTC	CASRETGYGGYTF
TRBD2	18	.	TRBV7-2	TRBJ2-1	TGTGCCAGCAGCTTACAACCGCTTAGTAGCGGGCTGCTCAATGAGCAGTTCTTC	CASSLQPLSSGLLNEQFF
.	14	.	TRBV15	TRBJ1-2	TGTGCCACCAGCCGCGCCGCAGGGGCGAATGGCTACACCTTC	CATSRAAGANGYTF
.	15	.	TRBV2	TRBJ1-1	TGTGCCACATCACCGCCCGGGGTCCTGCCCCCTGAAGCTTTCTTT	CATSPPGVLPPEAFF
TRBD1	13	.	TRBV3-1/TRBV3-2	TRBJ2-1	TGTGCCAGCAGCCTCATAGGGGGCTATGAGCAGTTCTTC	CASSLIGGYEQFF
TRBD2	16	.	TRBV9	TRBJ2-1	TGTGCCAGCAGCGTCAAAGCGGGAGGGGCTTACAATGAGCAGTTCTTC	CASSVKAGGAYNEQFF
.	15	.	TRBV2	TRBJ1-4	TGTGCCAGCAGTGGGAGAGGGAGGGATCGGGAAAAACTGTTTTTT	CASSGRGRDREKLFF
.	11	.	TRBV4-1	TRBJ2-1	TGCGCCAGCAGCCAAGATAACGAGGTACTCTTC	CASSQDNEVLF
.	10	.	TRBV28	TRBJ1-2	TGTGCCAGCAGTTCCGGGGGCTACACCTTC	CASSSGGYTF
.	15	few	TRBV11-2	TRBJ2-4	TGTGCCAGCAGCTTAGACAGGGTAGCCAAAAACATTCAGTACTTC	CASSLDRVAKNIQYF
.	15	.	TRBV2	TRBJ2-2	TGTGCCAGCAGAAGTAGGCGGACGAACACCGGGGAGCTGTTTTTT	CASRSRRTNTGELFF
.	16	.	TRBV7-2	TRBJ1-4	TGTGCCAGCAGCTTAGCGCAGGGAATTTCTAATGAAAAACTGTTTTTT	CASSLAQGISNEKLFF
TRBD1	14	.	TRBV7-2	TRBJ1-2	TGTGCCAGCAGGTTTGGGACAGGGACCTGGGGCTACACCTTC	CASRFGTGTWGYTF
TRBD2	14	.	TRBV7-9	TRBJ2-1	TGTGCCAGCAGCTTATCGGGGGGGCCAAATGAGCAGTTCTTC	CASSLSGGPNEQFF
.	14	.	TRBV7-2	TRBJ2-5	TGTGCCAGCAGCTTAACGGGCCAGGGAGAGACCCAGTACTTC	CASSLTGQGETQYF
.	14	once	TRBV10-1	TRBJ1-5	TGCGCCGCTGCTCGGCGACATAGCAATCAGCCCCAGCATTTT	CAAARRHSNQPQHF
TRBD2	15	.	TRBV7-9	TRBJ2-7	TGTGCCAGCAGCTTAACTAGCGGGTTTACCTACGAGCAGTACTTC	CASSLTSGFTYEQYF
.	17	.	TRBV9	TRBJ2-4	TGTGCCAGCAGCTCGCCAGCGCCTCGTCTAGCCAAAAACATTCAGTACTTC	CASSSPAPRLAKNIQYF
.	11	.	TRBV20-1	TRBJ1-2	TGCAGTGGAACAGGCTTCGGCGGCTACACCTTC	CSGTGFGGYTF
TRBD1	15	.	TRBV15	TRBJ1-4	TGTGCCACCAGCAGCGGACAGGCAACTAATGAAAAACTGTTTTTT	CATSSGQATNEKLFF
.	13	.	TRBV30	TRBJ1-2	TGTGCCTGGAAACCCCCCAGGGGAGATGGCTACACCTTC	CAWKPPRGDGYTF
.	15	few	TRBV15	TRBJ2-5	TGTGCCACCAGCAGACCGGAGGACTTCCAAGAGACCCAGTACTTC	CATSRPEDFQETQYF
.	15	.	TRBV7-9	TRBJ2-5	TGTGCCAGCAGCCCTACTCAGGGTAGCCAGGAGACCCAGTACTTC	CASSPTQGSQETQYF
.	11	once	TRBV30	TRBJ2-7	TGTGCCTGGAGTCGACTGTACGAGCAGTACTTC	CAWSRLYEQYF
.	16	.	TRBV28	TRBJ1-5	TGTGCCAGCACAACAGGGCACATAACCAGCAATCAGCCCCAGCATTTT	CASTTGHITSNQPQHF
.	15	.	TRBV5-6	TRBJ2-7	TGTGCCAGCAGCCGTTTCGCGCGGAGCTCCTACGAGCAGTACTTC	CASSRFARSSYEQYF
.	18	few	TRBV30	TRBJ1-2	TGTGCCTGGAGTGTTTATGTTGGATGGTGGGGGGGAAACTATGGCTACACCTTC	CAWSVYVGWWGGNYGYTF
TRBD1	19	.	TRBV5-1	TRBJ2-7	TGCGCCAGCAGCTTGTTGTTCGGGACCGGGACAGGGGATCCCTACGAGCAGTACTTC	CASSLLFGTGTGDPYEQYF
TRBD2	17	.	TRBV6-4	TRBJ2-1	TGTGCCAGCAGCGACCCGGGACTAGCGGGAGATGGCTATGAGCAGTTCTTC	CASSDPGLAGDGYEQFF
TRBD1	16	.	TRBV6-5	TRBJ1-1	TGTGCCAGCAGTTACTCGAATCAGGGGGCGCACACTGAAGCTTTCTTT	CASSYSNQGAHTEAFF
.	15	.	TRBV28	TRBJ2-6	TGTGCCAGCAGAACCCAGGGTTCTGGGGCCAACGTCCTGACTTTC	CASRTQGSGANVLTF
.	14	.	TRBV28	TRBJ1-2	TGTGCCAGCAGTCTTGACAGACCCAACTATGGCTACACCTTC	CASSLDRPNYGYTF
.	13	.	TRBV27	TRBJ2-7	TGTGCCAGCAGTTTAGGCGGGACCTACGAGCAGTACTTC	CASSLGGTYEQYF
.	13	.	TRBV30	TRBJ1-5	TGTGCCTGGAGTGTTAAGAGGAGCCAGCCCCAGCATTTT	CAWSVKRSQPQHF
.	15	.	TRBV7-8	TRBJ2-2	TGTGCCAGCAGCTTCCAACTAACGAACACCGGGGAGCTGTTTTTT	CASSFQLTNTGELFF
.	10	.	TRBV20-1	TRBJ1-1	TGCAGTGCTAAATTGCGTGAAGCTTTCTTT	CSAKLREAFF